One T cell receptor beta chain is described in this entry. Its specificity is unknown. Per the germline V gene, CDR1 is SGHTA and CDR2 is FQGNSA. This CDR3 region has 13 residues. V lost 6 bases and J lost 1, with 9 bases in between. This sample was taken from a study of blood T cells in healthy people across ages. Together with a sample-barcoded 5' primer, a J-beta primer mix was included in a second PCR lasting about 7 to 11 cycles. Via MiXCR, TCRdb re-called the 5' RACE reads, giving one row per CDR3 protein. The sample records about 1.5 million distinct CDR3 sequences, roughly 43% being singletons. Study findings and constraints: Donors of long life had a larger count of naive CD4+ cells and greater diversity than aged donors. Per million T cells, TCR beta diversity dropped about linearly as age rose. Naive T cell percentage and TCR beta diversity correlated strongly. Diversity was estimated from one million T cells, and these estimates were considered underestimates.

Sequencing input: blood. This clonotype was obtained from a young woman in good health. This chain connects TRBV7-2 to TRBJ1-1, with D perhaps TRBD1 (5 bases). The CDR3, as DNA: TGTGCCAGCAGAACGGGGGAGAACACTGAAGCTTTCTTT. Translation: CASRTGENTEAFF. The variable domain in full, completed from reference TRBV7-2 and TRBJ1-1, reads GAGVSQSPSNKVTEKGKDVELRCDPISGHTALYWYRQSLGQGLEFLIYFQGNSAPDKSGLPSDRFSAERTGGSVSTLTIQRTQQEDSAVYLCASRTGENTEAFFGQGTRLTVV.